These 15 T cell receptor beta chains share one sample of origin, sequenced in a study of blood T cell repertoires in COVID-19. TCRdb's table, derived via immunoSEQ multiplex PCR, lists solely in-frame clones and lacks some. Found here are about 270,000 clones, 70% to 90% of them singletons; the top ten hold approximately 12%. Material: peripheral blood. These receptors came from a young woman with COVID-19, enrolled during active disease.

The CDR3 loop is CASGQGGQPQHF. CDR3 DNA sequence: TGTGCCAGCGGACAGGGTGGTCAGCCCCAGCATTTT. The chain combines TRBV19 with TRBJ1-5; 8 bases map to TRBD1. The CDR3 is 12 amino acids. Germline V CDR1 and CDR2: LNHDA, SQIVND (reference sequence). J was trimmed by 6 bases and V by 9 bases; bases with no gene match: 4.

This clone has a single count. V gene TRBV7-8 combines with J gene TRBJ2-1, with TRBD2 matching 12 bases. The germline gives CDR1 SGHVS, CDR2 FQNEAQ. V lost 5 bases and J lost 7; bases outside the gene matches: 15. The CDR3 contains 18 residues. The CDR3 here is CASSTRFLLAGGGNEQFF. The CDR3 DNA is TGTGCCAGCAGCACCCGGTTCCTACTAGCGGGGGGAGGGAATGAGCAGTTCTTC.

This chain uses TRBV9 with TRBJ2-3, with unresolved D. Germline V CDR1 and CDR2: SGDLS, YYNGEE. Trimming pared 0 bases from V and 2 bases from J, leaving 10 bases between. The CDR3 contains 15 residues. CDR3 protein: CASSVGRKYTDTQYF. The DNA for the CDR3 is TGTGCCAGCAGCGTAGGGCGGAAATACACAGATACGCAGTATTTT.

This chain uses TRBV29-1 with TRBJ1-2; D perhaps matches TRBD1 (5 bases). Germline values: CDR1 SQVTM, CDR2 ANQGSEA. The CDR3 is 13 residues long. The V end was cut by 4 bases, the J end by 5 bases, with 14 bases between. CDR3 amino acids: CSVAGPVLYGYTF. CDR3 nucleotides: TGCAGCGTTGCAGGGCCAGTCCTTTATGGCTACACCTTC.

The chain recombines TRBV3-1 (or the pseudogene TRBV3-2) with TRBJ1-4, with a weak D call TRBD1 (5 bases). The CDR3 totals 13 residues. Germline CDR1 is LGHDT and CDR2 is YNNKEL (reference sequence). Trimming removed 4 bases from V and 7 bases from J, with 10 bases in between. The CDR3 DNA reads TGTGCCAGCAGCCGACAGTGGGGTGAAAAACTGTTTTTT. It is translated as CASSRQWGEKLFF.

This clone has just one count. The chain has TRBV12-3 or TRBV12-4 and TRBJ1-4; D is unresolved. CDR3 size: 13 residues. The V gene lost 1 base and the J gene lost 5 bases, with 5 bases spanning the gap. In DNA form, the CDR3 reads TGTGCCAGCAGTTTAGAGGAGAATGAAAAACTGTTTTTT. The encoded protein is CASSLEENEKLFF.

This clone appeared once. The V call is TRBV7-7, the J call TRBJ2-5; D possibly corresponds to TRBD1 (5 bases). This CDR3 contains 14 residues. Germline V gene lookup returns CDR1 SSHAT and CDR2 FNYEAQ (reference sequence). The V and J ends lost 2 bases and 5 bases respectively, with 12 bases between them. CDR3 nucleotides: TGTGCCAGCAGCTTATATGGGTACAGGGAGACCCAGTACTTC. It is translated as CASSLYGYRETQYF.

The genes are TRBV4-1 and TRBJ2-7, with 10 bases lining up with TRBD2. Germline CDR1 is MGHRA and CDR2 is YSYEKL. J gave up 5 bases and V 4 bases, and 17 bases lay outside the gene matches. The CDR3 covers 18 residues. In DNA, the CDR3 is TGCGCCAGCAGCCCAGGGCGTTACGGGACTAGCGTACCCCACGAGCAGTACTTC. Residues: CASSPGRYGTSVPHEQYF.

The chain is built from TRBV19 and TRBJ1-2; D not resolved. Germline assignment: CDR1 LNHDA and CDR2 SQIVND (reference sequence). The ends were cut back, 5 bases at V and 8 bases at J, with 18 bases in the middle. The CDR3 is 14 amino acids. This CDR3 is CASSGERAARGYTF. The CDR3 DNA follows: TGTGCCAGTAGTGGGGAGCGGGCAGCGAGAGGCTACACCTTC.

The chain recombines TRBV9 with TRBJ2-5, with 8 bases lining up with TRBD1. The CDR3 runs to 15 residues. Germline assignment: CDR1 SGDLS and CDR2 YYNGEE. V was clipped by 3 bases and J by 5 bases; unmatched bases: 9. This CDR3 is CASSARQGSGETQYF. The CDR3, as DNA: TGTGCCAGCAGCGCCAGACAGGGGAGCGGCGAGACCCAGTACTTC.

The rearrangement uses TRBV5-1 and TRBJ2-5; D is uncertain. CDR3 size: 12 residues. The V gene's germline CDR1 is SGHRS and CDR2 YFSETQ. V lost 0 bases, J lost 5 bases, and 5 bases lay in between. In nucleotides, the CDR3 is TGCGCCAGCAGCTTGGAATATGAGACCCAGTACTTC. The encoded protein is CASSLEYETQYF.

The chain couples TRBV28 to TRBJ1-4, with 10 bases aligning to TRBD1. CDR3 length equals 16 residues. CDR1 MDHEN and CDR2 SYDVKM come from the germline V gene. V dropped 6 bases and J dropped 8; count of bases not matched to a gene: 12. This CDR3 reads CASSSKRTGGKEKLFF. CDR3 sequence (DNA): TGTGCCAGCAGCTCGAAGAGGACAGGGGGAAAGGAAAAACTGTTTTTT.

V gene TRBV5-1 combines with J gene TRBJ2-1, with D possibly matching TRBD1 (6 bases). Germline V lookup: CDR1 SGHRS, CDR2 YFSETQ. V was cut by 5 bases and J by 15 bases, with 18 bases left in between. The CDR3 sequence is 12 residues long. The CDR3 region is CASRALGGKGFF. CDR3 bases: TGCGCCAGCAGGGCGTTAGGGGGAAAAGGGTTCTTC.

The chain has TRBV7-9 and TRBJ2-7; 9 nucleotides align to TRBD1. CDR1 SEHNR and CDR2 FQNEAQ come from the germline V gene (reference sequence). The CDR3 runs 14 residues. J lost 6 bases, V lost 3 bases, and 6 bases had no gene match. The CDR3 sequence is CASSFDRGSREQYF. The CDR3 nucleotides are TGTGCCAGCAGCTTTGACAGGGGGTCTCGCGAGCAGTACTTC. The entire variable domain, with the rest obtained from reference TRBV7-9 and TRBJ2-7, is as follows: DTGVSQNPRHKITKRGQNVTFRCDPISEHNRLYWYRQTLGQGPEFLTYFQNEAQLEKSRLLSDRFSAERPKGSFSTLEIQRTEQGDSAMYLCASSFDRGSREQYFGPGTRLTVT.

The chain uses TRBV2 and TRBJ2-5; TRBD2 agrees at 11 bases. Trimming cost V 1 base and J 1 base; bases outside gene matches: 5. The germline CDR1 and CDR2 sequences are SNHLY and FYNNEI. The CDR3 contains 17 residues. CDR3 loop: CASSEGVLAGGQETQYF. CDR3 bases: TGTGCCAGCAGTGAAGGAGTGCTAGCGGGGGGCCAAGAGACCCAGTACTTC.